A single sample gave rise to the 29 T cell receptor beta chains below, sequenced in a study of cytomegalovirus exposure and HLA in healthy donors. Primers: 60 Vbeta forward and 13 Jbeta reverse. Sequenced by immunoSEQ multiplex PCR; TCRdb stores in-frame clones only, minus some. The sample lists some 170,000 clones; roughly 89% were seen once. The source material was PBMCs. The receptor source for this set is a woman aged 25 to 39 in good health and CMV-seronegative.

The chain couples TRBV18 to TRBJ2-5; 8 bases map to TRBD1. This CDR3 spans 15 amino acids. Germline loops: CDR1 KGHSH, CDR2 LQKENI. With V trimmed by 3 bases and J by 2 bases, 5 bases remained unmatched. CDR3 protein: CASSPPGQGQETQYF. The CDR3 DNA sequence: TGTGCCAGCTCACCCCCCGGACAGGGACAAGAGACCCAGTACTTC.

The chain employs TRBV25-1 and TRBJ1-2; the match to TRBD1 covers 9 bases. The CDR3 loop spans 15 amino acids. V shed 4 bases, J shed 7 bases, and the junction held 10 bases outside the gene matches. Per germline, CDR1 MGHDK and CDR2 SYGVNS. Written as DNA, the CDR3 is TGTGCCAGCAGTGCATCCACAGGGGGCGCCGGTGGCTACACCTTC. This codes for CASSASTGGAGGYTF.

V usage is TRBV4-1 and J usage is TRBJ1-1, with a possible D match to TRBD1 (5 bases). The CDR3 runs to 14 residues. V lost 0 bases and J 1 base, leaving 6 bases between the germline ends. Per the germline V gene, CDR1 is MGHRA and CDR2 is YSYEKL. CDR3 region: CASSQDQGNTEAFF. The CDR3 DNA reads TGCGCCAGCAGCCAAGACCAGGGGAACACTGAAGCTTTCTTT.

V usage is TRBV19 and J usage is TRBJ2-2; the match to TRBD1 covers 7 bases. J gave up 5 bases and V 3 bases, and 6 bases lay outside the gene matches. The CDR3 has 15 residues. CDR1 LNHDA and CDR2 SQIVND come from the germline V gene (reference sequence). The CDR3 sequence: CASSIAGGPTGELFF. The CDR3 bases are TGTGCCAGTAGTATCGCAGGGGGTCCAACCGGGGAGCTGTTTTTT. Supplemented by reference TRBV19 and TRBJ2-2, the full variable domain reads DGGITQSPKYLFRKEGQNVTLSCEQNLNHDAMYWYRQDPGQGLRLIYYSQIVNDFQKGDIAEGYSVSREKKESFPLTVTSAQKNPTAFYLCASSIAGGPTGELFFGEGSRLTVL.

The CDR3 DNA sequence: TGTGCCAGCAGGTCCCAGGGGGCCAACACCATATATTTT. It codes for CASRSQGANTIYF. The chain couples TRBV28 to TRBJ1-3, with 8 bases matching TRBD1. Trimming cost V 6 bases and J 7 bases; bases outside gene matches: 5. CDR1 and CDR2 from the germline V gene are MDHEN and SYDVKM. The CDR3 totals 13 residues. Together with reference TRBV28 and TRBJ1-3, the CDR3 gives the full variable domain: DVKVTQSSRYLVKRTGEKVFLECVQDMDHENMFWYRQDPGLGLRLIYFSYDVKMKEKGDIPEGYSVSREKKERFSLILESASTNQTSMYLCASRSQGANTIYFGEGSWLTVV.

The chain recombines TRBV5-1 with TRBJ1-5; 8 nucleotides align to TRBD1. The length of the CDR3 is 15 residues. V dropped 4 bases and J dropped 0; count of bases not matched to a gene: 3. Germline CDR1 and CDR2: SGHRS and YFSETQ. DNA of the CDR3: TGCGCCAGCAGCACAACAGGGGGTAGCAATCAGCCCCAGCATTTT. As protein: CASSTTGGSNQPQHF.

The gene calls are TRBV7-2 and TRBJ2-5; the match to TRBD2 covers 10 bases. The CDR3 runs to 16 residues. J lost 0 bases, V lost 0 bases, and 1 base had no gene match. The germline CDR1 and CDR2 sequences are SGHTA and FQGNSA. In DNA form, the CDR3 reads TGTGCCAGCAGCTTAGCCAGCGGGAGGGACCAAGAGACCCAGTACTTC. Its translation: CASSLASGRDQETQYF.

The chain joins TRBV7-2 to TRBJ2-3, with 14 nucleotides matching TRBD2. J gave up 6 bases and V 3 bases, and 5 bases lay outside the gene matches. The germline gives CDR1 SGHTA, CDR2 FQGNSA. CDR3 length: 16 amino acids. This CDR3 is CASSFSWTSGRDTQYF. The CDR3 DNA follows: TGTGCCAGCAGCTTCTCTTGGACTAGCGGGAGGGATACGCAGTATTTT.

This clone came up once. The chain has TRBV2 and TRBJ2-3; D uncertain. The length of the CDR3 is 14 residues. Germline V gene data show CDR1 as SNHLY and CDR2 as FYNNEI. Trimming cost V 5 bases and J 1 base, with 10 bases left between them. In nucleotides, the CDR3 is TGTGCCAGCAGTCGAGAGTCGGGCACAGATACGCAGTATTTT. It specifies CASSRESGTDTQYF.

The chain uses TRBV5-1 and TRBJ2-1, with D unresolved. CDR1 and CDR2 (germline): SGHRS, YFSETQ. V lost 4 bases to trimming and J lost 0 bases, with 14 bases between them. The CDR3 loop spans 16 amino acids. CDR3 amino acids: CASSQTPTVSYNEQFF. CDR3 in DNA: TGCGCCAGCAGCCAGACTCCCACGGTCTCCTACAATGAGCAGTTCTTC.

The chain combines TRBV28 with TRBJ2-1; 7 bases line up with TRBD2. The J segment lost 2 bases and the V segment lost 3 bases, leaving 4 bases of the junction unmatched. CDR1 and CDR2 from the germline V gene are MDHEN and SYDVKM. CDR3 length: 15 residues. The CDR3 sequence: CASSLREWAYNEQFF. The CDR3 DNA sequence: TGTGCCAGCAGTTTGCGGGAGTGGGCCTACAATGAGCAGTTCTTC. The entire variable domain, with the rest obtained from reference TRBV28 and TRBJ2-1, is as follows: DVKVTQSSRYLVKRTGEKVFLECVQDMDHENMFWYRQDPGLGLRLIYFSYDVKMKEKGDIPEGYSVSREKKERFSLILESASTNQTSMYLCASSLREWAYNEQFFGPGTRLTVL.

The chain recombines TRBV11-1 with TRBJ2-5, with 7 bases aligning to TRBD1. CDR3 size: 15 residues. Germline loops: CDR1 SGHAT, CDR2 FQDESV (reference sequence). V dropped 3 bases and J dropped 11; count of bases not matched to a gene: 15. Here the CDR3 reads CASSFGQVGVGEQYF. CDR3 DNA: TGTGCCAGCAGCTTTGGACAGGTGGGGGTCGGGGAGCAGTACTTC.

The chain is built from TRBV19 and TRBJ1-5; possibly TRBD1 for D (6 bases). Trimming removed 1 base at V and 3 bases at J, with 10 bases between. Germline lookup yields CDR1 LNHDA and CDR2 SQIVND (reference sequence). The CDR3 loop spans 15 amino acids. The CDR3 region has the DNA TGTGCCAGTAGTATAGGCGACAGGATCAATCAGCCCCAGCATTTT. Translation gives CASSIGDRINQPQHF.

The chain is built from TRBV4-1 and TRBJ2-4; D is perhaps TRBD2 (5 bases). This CDR3 region has 16 residues. V was trimmed by 0 bases and J by 1 base, leaving 10 bases between them. Germline CDR1 MGHRA, CDR2 YSYEKL. The CDR3 DNA sequence: TGCGCCAGCAGCCAAGAATCCGTAGCGGCCAAAAACATTCAGTACTTC. Amino acid sequence: CASSQESVAAKNIQYF.

The J gene is TRBJ2-3, the V gene TRBV7-9, with 7 bases aligning to TRBD1. With V trimmed by 1 base and J by 2 bases, 9 bases remained unmatched. Germline V lookup: CDR1 SEHNR, CDR2 FQNEAQ (reference sequence). The CDR3 runs to 17 residues. The CDR3 DNA reads TGTGCCAGCAGCTTAGTACCCAGGGGGTCCTCCACAGATACGCAGTATTTT. Its protein is CASSLVPRGSSTDTQYF.

The chain is built from TRBV7-2 and TRBJ1-1; D is unclear. Trimming pared 4 bases from V and 2 bases from J, leaving 8 bases between. The CDR3 runs 13 residues. Germline CDR1 and CDR2: SGHTA and FQGNSA. The CDR3 nucleotides are TGTGCCAGCAGCTCACACAGTAACACTGAAGCTTTCTTT. This codes for CASSSHSNTEAFF.

V usage is TRBV19 and J usage is TRBJ2-1, with 9 positions matching TRBD1. The CDR3 is 14 residues long. Germline V gene lookup returns CDR1 LNHDA and CDR2 SQIVND (reference sequence). V shed 3 bases and J 7 bases; nucleotides not matched to a gene: 4. The CDR3 sequence is CASSIGTGWNEQFF. CDR3 coding DNA: TGTGCCAGTAGTATTGGGACAGGGTGGAATGAGCAGTTCTTC. The whole variable domain, filled in from reference TRBV19 and TRBJ2-1, reads DGGITQSPKYLFRKEGQNVTLSCEQNLNHDAMYWYRQDPGQGLRLIYYSQIVNDFQKGDIAEGYSVSREKKESFPLTVTSAQKNPTAFYLCASSIGTGWNEQFFGPGTRLTVL.

The count of this clone is one. This chain uses TRBV9 with TRBJ2-1; 12 bases fit TRBD2. Trimming took 0 bases from V and 4 from J; bases not matched to a gene: 8. The CDR3 runs 18 residues. From germline, CDR1 is SGDLS and CDR2 YYNGEE. CDR3 sequence: CASSVAGPSGGGYNEQFF. DNA for the CDR3: TGTGCCAGCAGCGTAGCTGGGCCTAGCGGGGGGGGTTACAATGAGCAGTTCTTC.

This chain uses TRBV5-1 with TRBJ1-3; TRBD1 aligns across 12 bases. After removal of 4 bases from V and 4 bases from J, the junction contained 12 bases not matched to a gene. CDR1 and CDR2 (germline): SGHRS, YFSETQ. The length of the CDR3 is 18 residues. This CDR3 is CASSRRGQGAPRGNTIYF. Written as DNA, the CDR3 is TGCGCCAGCAGCCGCCGGGGACAGGGGGCGCCCAGAGGAAACACCATATATTTT.

The chain links TRBV27 to TRBJ2-3, with 7 bases that match TRBD1. Trimming cost V 3 bases and J 5 bases; bases outside gene matches: 23. The germline V gene has CDR1 MNHEY and CDR2 SMNVEV (reference sequence). The CDR3 runs to 20 residues. The CDR3 protein is CASSLSTGAQQLPVEDTQYF. CDR3 sequence (DNA): TGTGCCAGCAGTTTGTCCACAGGGGCCCAGCAGTTACCCGTCGAAGATACGCAGTATTTT.

The rearrangement uses TRBV6-1 and TRBJ1-2; D is ambiguous. The CDR3 runs to 13 residues. V lost 7 bases, J lost 13 bases, and 22 bases lay in between. Germline CDR1 and CDR2: MNHNS and SASEGT. Here the CDR3 reads CASTKDYSQAGTF. The CDR3 DNA sequence: TGTGCCAGCACAAAAGACTATAGCCAAGCAGGCACCTTC.

The V gene is TRBV28, the J gene TRBJ2-2; TRBD2 aligns across 8 bases. Germline CDR1 MDHEN, CDR2 SYDVKM. With V trimmed by 10 bases and J by 7 bases, 11 bases remained unmatched. This CDR3 has 14 residues. For the CDR3, the DNA is TGTGCCATCGCTAGGCGGGAGGAGGTCGGGGAGCTGTTTTTT. Translating gives CAIARREEVGELFF.

The chain couples TRBV9 to TRBJ2-1, with 7 bases that match TRBD2. Germline V gives CDR1 SGDLS, CDR2 YYNGEE. The CDR3 spans 14 residues. After removal of 0 bases from V and 8 bases from J, the junction contained 5 bases not matched to a gene. The CDR3 nucleotides read TGTGCCAGCAGCGTAGACCCCCGGGGGGATGAGCAGTTCTTC. It yields the protein CASSVDPRGDEQFF.

The CDR3 is CASSSWTRQSTGELFF. Written as DNA, the CDR3 is TGTGCCAGCAGCTCCTGGACTAGGCAGAGTACCGGGGAGCTGTTTTTT. V usage is TRBV7-9 and J usage is TRBJ2-2; 7 positions agree with TRBD2. The CDR3 contains 16 residues. Germline-derived CDR1 and CDR2 are SEHNR and FQNEAQ (reference sequence). Trimming took 4 bases from V and 5 from J; bases not matched to a gene: 10. Based on the CDR3 plus reference TRBV7-9 and TRBJ2-2, the full variable domain is DTGVSQNPRHKITKRGQNVTFRCDPISEHNRLYWYRQTLGQGPEFLTYFQNEAQLEKSRLLSDRFSAERPKGSFSTLEIQRTEQGDSAMYLCASSSWTRQSTGELFFGEGSRLTVL.

This clone was counted only a few times. The chain recombines TRBV19 with TRBJ1-1; 7 bases agree with TRBD1. After removal of 6 bases from V and 8 bases from J, the junction contained 12 bases not matched to a gene. The CDR3 spans 14 residues. Germline assignment: CDR1 LNHDA and CDR2 SQIVND (reference sequence). CDR3 nucleotide sequence: TGTGCCAGTAGAATACACCAGGGGGGTATAGAAGCTTTCTTT. Translated: CASRIHQGGIEAFF.

This clone was picked up a small number of times. The chain recombines TRBV7-2 with TRBJ2-1; 8 bases agree with TRBD2. V gave up 5 bases and J gave up 6 bases; unmatched junction bases: 9. The germline gives CDR1 SGHTA, CDR2 FQGNSA. The CDR3 runs 15 residues. CDR3 nucleotide sequence: TGTGCCAGCAGCCAGGGACTAGGACTACTCAATGAGCAGTTCTTC. It specifies CASSQGLGLLNEQFF. The variable domain in full, with the rest retrieved from reference TRBV7-2 and TRBJ2-1, is GAGVSQSPSNKVTEKGKDVELRCDPISGHTALYWYRQSLGQGLEFLIYFQGNSAPDKSGLPSDRFSAERTGGSVSTLTIQRTQQEDSAVYLCASSQGLGLLNEQFFGPGTRLTVL.

The chain combines TRBV5-6 with TRBJ2-2; the match to TRBD1 covers 11 bases. CDR3 size: 15 residues. V gave up 4 bases and J gave up 6 bases; unmatched junction bases: 5. Germline CDR1 SGHDT, CDR2 YYEEEE. The CDR3 region has the DNA TGTGCCAGCAGCACCAGGACAGGGGGCTCCGGGGAGCTGTTTTTT. Translation: CASSTRTGGSGELFF.

This clone was recorded once. This chain uses TRBV27 with TRBJ2-2, with 7 bases fitting TRBD1. Germline assignment: CDR1 MNHEY and CDR2 SMNVEV (reference sequence). V gave up 6 bases and J gave up 3 bases; unmatched junction bases: 4. The CDR3 has 14 amino acids. The CDR3 bases are TGTGCCAGCAGCTTTACAGGGGACACCGGGGAGCTGTTTTTT. Its translation: CASSFTGDTGELFF.

The genes are TRBV4-3 and TRBJ1-5, with 7 positions matching TRBD1. J gave up 7 bases and V 7 bases, and 13 bases lay outside the gene matches. CDR1 is LGHNA and CDR2 is YSLEER in the germline V gene. The CDR3 extends over 15 amino acids. The CDR3 sequence is CASKGARQGLQPQHF. The CDR3, as DNA: TGCGCCAGCAAAGGGGCCCGACAGGGCCTACAGCCCCAGCATTTT.